This TCR beta chain is from a study of blood T cell repertoires in COVID-19. Clones were sequenced by immunoSEQ multiplex PCR, and TCRdb holds only the in-frame ones, with some missing. Here the sample spans roughly 250,000 clones, 70% to 90% being singletons. Sequences were obtained from peripheral blood. This TCR was recovered from a man over 45 with acute or convalescent COVID-19.

The CDR3, as DNA: TGCGCCAGCAGCCCCACCCTAAGACTAGCGGGAGGGGCCAAAAACATTCAGTACTTC. Protein: CASSPTLRLAGGAKNIQYF. This chain connects TRBV10-2 to TRBJ2-4; 14 bases are shared with TRBD2. The germline gives CDR1 WSHSY, CDR2 SAAADI. The CDR3 sequence is 19 residues long. Trimming removed 6 bases from V and 1 base from J; junction bases left unmatched: 11.